This T cell receptor beta chain was captured by sequencing in a study of blood T cell repertoires in COVID-19. Authors' data handling: Counts of nucleated cells, estimated from reference gene primer amplification, were obtained. Clones were read by immunoSEQ multiplex PCR, and TCRdb kept only the in-frame ones, dropping some. The DNA was the basis for D and trimming; V, J and clone size are from that table. The table has around 270,000 clones, approximately 84% seen once. This CDR3 contains 16 residues. From germline, CDR1 is MNHNS and CDR2 SASEGT. J lost 1 base, V lost 2 bases, and 5 bases had no gene match.

Sequences were obtained from peripheral blood. The V gene is TRBV6-1, the J gene TRBJ1-3; TRBD1 agrees at 7 bases. This receptor was obtained from a person aged 65 to 85 with COVID-19, enrolled during active disease. The CDR3 spells CASSELAGGSGNTIYF. CDR3 DNA: TGTGCCAGCAGTGAATTGGCAGGGGGTTCTGGAAACACCATATATTTT.